This TCR beta chain derives from a study of blood T cells in healthy people across ages. This CDR3 has 16 amino acids. Per germline, CDR1 SEHNR and CDR2 FQNEAQ (reference sequence). The V segment lost 5 bases and the J segment 6 bases; nucleotides outside the gene matches: 14. This clonotype was counted between two and nine times. Then a second PCR, running roughly 7 to 12 cycles, was carried out with a sample-barcoded 5' primer and a J-beta primer mix. TCRdb fed the 5' RACE reads into MiXCR, producing one record per CDR3 protein. The table records around 790,000 distinct CDR3 sequences, approximately 48% of them present only once.

Sample: blood. This clonotype was sampled from a man in his sixties in good health. The rearrangement links TRBV7-9 to TRBJ2-3; 7 bases match TRBD2. CDR3 sequence (DNA): TGTGCCAGCAGCAAAAGCGGGACGACCTCTTGGGATACGCAGTATTTT. Translated, it gives CASSKSGTTSWDTQYF.